This T cell receptor (beta chain) was identified in a study of T cell responses to AZD1222 COVID-19 vaccine. Germline V gives CDR1 KGHDR, CDR2 SFDVKD. This CDR3 region has 14 residues. Trimming shortened V by 9 bases and J by 2 bases, and 15 bases separated the two germline ends. Clones were sequenced by immunoSEQ multiplex PCR, and TCRdb holds only the in-frame ones, with some missing. This table has some 190,000 clones, around 91% appearing once. The clonotype comes from an adult in good health. Sequences were derived from peripheral blood, sampled on day 0 of AZD1222 vaccination. V and J are TRBV24-1 and TRBJ1-1, with TRBD1 as a possible D gene (5 bases). DNA for the CDR3: TGTGCCACCTCAGCGGCGGGGGGAAACACTGAAGCTTTCTTT. Protein product: CATSAAGGNTEAFF.